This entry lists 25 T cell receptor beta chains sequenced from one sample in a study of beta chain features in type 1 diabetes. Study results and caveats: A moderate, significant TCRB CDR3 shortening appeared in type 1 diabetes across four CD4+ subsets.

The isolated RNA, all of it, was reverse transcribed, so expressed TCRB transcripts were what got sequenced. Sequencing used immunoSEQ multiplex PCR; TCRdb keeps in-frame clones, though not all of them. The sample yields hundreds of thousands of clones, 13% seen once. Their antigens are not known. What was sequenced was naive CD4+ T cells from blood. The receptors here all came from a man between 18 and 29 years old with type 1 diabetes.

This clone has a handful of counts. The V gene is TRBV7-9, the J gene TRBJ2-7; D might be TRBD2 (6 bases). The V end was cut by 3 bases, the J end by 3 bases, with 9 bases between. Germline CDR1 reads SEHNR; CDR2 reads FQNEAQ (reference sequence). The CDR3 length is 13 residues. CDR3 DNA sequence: TGTGCCAGCAGCTTGGGGGGATACTACGAGCAGTACTTC. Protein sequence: CASSLGGYYEQYF.

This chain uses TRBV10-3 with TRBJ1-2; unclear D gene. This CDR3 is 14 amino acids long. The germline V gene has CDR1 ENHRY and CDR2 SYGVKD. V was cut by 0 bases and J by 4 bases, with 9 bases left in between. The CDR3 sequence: CAISESSQTYGYTF. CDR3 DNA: TGTGCCATCAGTGAGTCGAGCCAGACCTATGGCTACACCTTC.

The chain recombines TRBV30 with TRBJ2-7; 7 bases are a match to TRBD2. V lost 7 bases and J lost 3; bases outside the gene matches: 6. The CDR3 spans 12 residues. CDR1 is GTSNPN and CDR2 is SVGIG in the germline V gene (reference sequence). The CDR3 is CASSSSGYEQYF. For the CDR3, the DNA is TGTGCCTCCTCGTCTAGCGGCTACGAGCAGTACTTC.

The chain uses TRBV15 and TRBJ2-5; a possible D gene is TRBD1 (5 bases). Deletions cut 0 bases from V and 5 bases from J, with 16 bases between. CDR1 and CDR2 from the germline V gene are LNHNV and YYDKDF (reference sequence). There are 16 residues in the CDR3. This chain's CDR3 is CATSRDRGTPGETQYF. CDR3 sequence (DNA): TGTGCCACCAGCAGAGATCGAGGAACCCCAGGGGAGACCCAGTACTTC.

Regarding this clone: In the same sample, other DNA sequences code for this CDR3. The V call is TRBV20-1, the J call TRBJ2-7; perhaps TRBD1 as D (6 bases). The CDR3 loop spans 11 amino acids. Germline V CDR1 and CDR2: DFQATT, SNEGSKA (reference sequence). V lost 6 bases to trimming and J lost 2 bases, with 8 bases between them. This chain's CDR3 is CSARQAYEQYF. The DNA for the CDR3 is TGCAGTGCGAGACAGGCCTACGAGCAGTACTTC.

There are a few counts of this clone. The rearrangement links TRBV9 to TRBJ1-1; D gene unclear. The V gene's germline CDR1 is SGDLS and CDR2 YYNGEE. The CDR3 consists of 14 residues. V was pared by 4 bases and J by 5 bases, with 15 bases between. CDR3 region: CASSPQPMGTEAFF. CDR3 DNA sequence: TGTGCCAGCAGCCCGCAGCCTATGGGAACTGAAGCTTTCTTT.

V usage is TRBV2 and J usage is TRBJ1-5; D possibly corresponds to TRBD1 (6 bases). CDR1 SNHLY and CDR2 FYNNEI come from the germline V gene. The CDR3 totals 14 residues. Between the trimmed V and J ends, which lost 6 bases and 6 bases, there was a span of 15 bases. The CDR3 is CASSDESGAQPQHF. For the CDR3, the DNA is TGTGCCAGCAGCGATGAATCGGGGGCTCAGCCCCAGCATTTT.

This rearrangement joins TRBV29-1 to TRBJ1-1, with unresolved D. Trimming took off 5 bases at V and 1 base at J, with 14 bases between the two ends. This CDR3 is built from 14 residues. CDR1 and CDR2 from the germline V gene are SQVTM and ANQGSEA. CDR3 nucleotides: TGCAGCGTTTTTAAGGTAGGGAGGAACACTGAAGCTTTCTTT. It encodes CSVFKVGRNTEAFF.

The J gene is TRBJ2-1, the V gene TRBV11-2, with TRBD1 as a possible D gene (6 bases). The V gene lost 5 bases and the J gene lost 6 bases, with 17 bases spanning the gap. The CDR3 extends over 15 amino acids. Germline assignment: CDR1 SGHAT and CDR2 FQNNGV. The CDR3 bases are TGTGCCAGCAGCATCTGGACTGCAGGGGCCAATGAGCAGTTCTTC. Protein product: CASSIWTAGANEQFF.

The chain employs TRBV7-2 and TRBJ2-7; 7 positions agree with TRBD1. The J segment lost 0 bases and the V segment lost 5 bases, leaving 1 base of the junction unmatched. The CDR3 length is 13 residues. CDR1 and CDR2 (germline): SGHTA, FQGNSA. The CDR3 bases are TGTGCCAGCAGCCGGGACAGCTCCTACGAGCAGTACTTC. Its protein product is CASSRDSSYEQYF. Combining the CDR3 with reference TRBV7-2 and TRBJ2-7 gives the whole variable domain GAGVSQSPSNKVTEKGKDVELRCDPISGHTALYWYRQSLGQGLEFLIYFQGNSAPDKSGLPSDRFSAERTGGSVSTLTIQRTQQEDSAVYLCASSRDSSYEQYFGPGTRLTVT.

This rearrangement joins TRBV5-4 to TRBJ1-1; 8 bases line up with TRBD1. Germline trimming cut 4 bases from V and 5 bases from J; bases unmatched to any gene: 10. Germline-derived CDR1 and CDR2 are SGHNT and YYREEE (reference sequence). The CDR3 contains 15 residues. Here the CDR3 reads CASSVTAGGRTEAFF. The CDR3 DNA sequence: TGTGCCAGCAGCGTTACCGCAGGGGGCCGGACTGAAGCTTTCTTT.

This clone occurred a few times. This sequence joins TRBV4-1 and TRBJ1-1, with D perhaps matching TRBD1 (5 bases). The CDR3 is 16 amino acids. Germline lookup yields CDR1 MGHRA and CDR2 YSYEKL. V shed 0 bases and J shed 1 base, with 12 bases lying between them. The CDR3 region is CASSQDVGRRNTEAFF. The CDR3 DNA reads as TGCGCCAGCAGCCAAGATGTGGGACGCAGGAACACTGAAGCTTTCTTT.

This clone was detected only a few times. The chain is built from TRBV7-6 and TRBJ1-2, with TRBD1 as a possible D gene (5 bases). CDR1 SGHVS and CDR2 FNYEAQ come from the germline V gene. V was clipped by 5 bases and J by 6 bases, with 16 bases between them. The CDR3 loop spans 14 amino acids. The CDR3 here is CASSPVGAIDGYTF. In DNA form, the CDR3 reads TGTGCCAGCAGCCCAGTTGGGGCAATAGATGGCTACACCTTC.

DNA for the CDR3: TGTGCCAGCAGCTTAGAAGGGGCACTCTCCTACGAGCAGTACTTC. This gives the protein CASSLEGALSYEQYF. The V call is TRBV7-9, the J call TRBJ2-7, with D tentatively TRBD1 (5 bases). Trimming left V 1 base short and J 0 bases short, with 10 bases between. Germline V gives CDR1 SEHNR, CDR2 FQNEAQ (reference sequence). The CDR3 loop spans 15 amino acids.

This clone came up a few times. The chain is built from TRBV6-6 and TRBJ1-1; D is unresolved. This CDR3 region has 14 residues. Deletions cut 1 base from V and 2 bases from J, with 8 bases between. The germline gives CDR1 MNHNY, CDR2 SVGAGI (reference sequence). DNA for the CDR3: TGTGCCAGCAGTTACTTGGGCTATAACACTGAAGCTTTCTTT. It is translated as CASSYLGYNTEAFF.

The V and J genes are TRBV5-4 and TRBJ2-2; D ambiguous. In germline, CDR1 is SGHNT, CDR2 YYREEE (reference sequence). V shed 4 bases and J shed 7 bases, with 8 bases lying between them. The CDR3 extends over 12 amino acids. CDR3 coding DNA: TGTGCCAGCAGCACCTTCAGCGGGGAGCTGTTTTTT. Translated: CASSTFSGELFF.

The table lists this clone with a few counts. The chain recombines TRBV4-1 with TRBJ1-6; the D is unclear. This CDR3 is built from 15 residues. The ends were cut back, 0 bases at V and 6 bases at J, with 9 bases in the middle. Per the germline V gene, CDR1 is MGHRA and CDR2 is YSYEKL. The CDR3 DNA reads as TGCGCCAGCAGCCAAGATCAAGGGTCTAATTCACCCCTCCACTTT. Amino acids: CASSQDQGSNSPLHF.

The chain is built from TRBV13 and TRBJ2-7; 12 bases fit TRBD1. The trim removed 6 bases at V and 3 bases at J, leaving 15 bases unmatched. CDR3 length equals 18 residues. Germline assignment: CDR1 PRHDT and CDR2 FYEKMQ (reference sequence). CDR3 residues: CASSHSPGTGGAGYEQYF. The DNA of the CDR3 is TGTGCCAGCAGTCATTCGCCCGGGACAGGGGGCGCGGGCTACGAGCAGTACTTC.

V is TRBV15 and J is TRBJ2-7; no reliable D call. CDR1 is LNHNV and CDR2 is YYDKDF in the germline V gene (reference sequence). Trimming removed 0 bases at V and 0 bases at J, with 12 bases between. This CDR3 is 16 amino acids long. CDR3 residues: CATSRDRSENSYEQYF. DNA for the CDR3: TGTGCCACCAGCAGAGATCGGAGCGAGAACTCCTACGAGCAGTACTTC.

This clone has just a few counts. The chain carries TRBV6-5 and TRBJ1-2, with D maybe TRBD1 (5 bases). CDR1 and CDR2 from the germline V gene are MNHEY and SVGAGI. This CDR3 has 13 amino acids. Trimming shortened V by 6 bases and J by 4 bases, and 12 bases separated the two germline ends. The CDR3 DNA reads TGTGCCAGCAGAAACGGGGCAGCCTATGGCTACACCTTC. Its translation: CASRNGAAYGYTF.

The CDR3 region is CATSRFRTGLNTEAFF. The CDR3 nucleotides are TGTGCCACCAGCAGATTCCGGACAGGGCTGAACACTGAAGCTTTCTTT. The chain combines TRBV15 with TRBJ1-1; 8 bases align to TRBD1. Germline trimming cut 2 bases from V and 0 bases from J; bases unmatched to any gene: 5. CDR1 is LNHNV and CDR2 is YYDKDF in the germline V gene (reference sequence). The CDR3 extends over 16 amino acids.

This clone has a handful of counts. The CDR3 coding sequence is TGTGCCATCAGTGAGTCCGGGGATACGCAGTATTTT. It codes for CAISESGDTQYF. The chain combines TRBV10-3 with TRBJ2-3; D is unresolved. CDR1 and CDR2 from the germline V gene are ENHRY and SYGVKD. The CDR3 has 12 amino acids. The V gene lost 0 bases and the J gene lost 6 bases, with 4 bases spanning the gap.

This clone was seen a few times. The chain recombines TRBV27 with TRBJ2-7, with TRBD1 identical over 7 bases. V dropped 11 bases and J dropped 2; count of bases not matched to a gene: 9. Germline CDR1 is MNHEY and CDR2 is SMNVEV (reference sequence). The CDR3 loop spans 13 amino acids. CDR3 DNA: TGTGCCGTTTCGAGACAGGGTACCTACGAGCAGTACTTC. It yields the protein CAVSRQGTYEQYF.

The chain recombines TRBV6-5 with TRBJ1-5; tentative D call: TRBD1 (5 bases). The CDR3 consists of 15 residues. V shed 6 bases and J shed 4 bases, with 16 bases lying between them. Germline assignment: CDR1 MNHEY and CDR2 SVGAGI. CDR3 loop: CASSITAGINQPQHF. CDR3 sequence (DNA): TGTGCCAGCAGCATTACGGCAGGGATAAATCAGCCCCAGCATTTT.

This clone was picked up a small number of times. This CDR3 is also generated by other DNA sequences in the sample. The DNA of the CDR3 is TGTGCCAGCAGTGAACAGGGGCCGAACACCGGGGAGCTGTTTTTT. Translating gives CASSEQGPNTGELFF. This chain connects TRBV2 to TRBJ2-2, with TRBD1 as a possible D gene (6 bases). The CDR3 has 15 amino acids. Germline loops: CDR1 SNHLY, CDR2 FYNNEI. Trimming stripped 2 bases from V and 0 bases from J, with 7 bases between.